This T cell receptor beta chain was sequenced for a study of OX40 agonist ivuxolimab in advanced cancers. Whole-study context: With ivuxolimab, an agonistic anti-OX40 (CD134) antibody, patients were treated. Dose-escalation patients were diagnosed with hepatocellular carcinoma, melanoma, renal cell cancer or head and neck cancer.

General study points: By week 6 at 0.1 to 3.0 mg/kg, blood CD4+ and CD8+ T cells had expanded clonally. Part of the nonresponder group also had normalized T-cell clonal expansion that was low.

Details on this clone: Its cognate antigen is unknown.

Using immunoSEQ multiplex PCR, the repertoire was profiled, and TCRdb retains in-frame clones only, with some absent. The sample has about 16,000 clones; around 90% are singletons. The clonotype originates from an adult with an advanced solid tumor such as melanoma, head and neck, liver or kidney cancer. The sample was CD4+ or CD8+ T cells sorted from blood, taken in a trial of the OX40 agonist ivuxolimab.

CDR3 protein: CASSSSTGVSEKLFF. The CDR3 DNA reads TGTGCCAGCAGTTCCTCGACAGGGGTTAGCGAAAAACTGTTTTTT. The rearrangement joins TRBV27 to TRBJ1-4; TRBD1 matches 8 bases. This CDR3 comprises 15 residues. Trimming cost V 4 bases and J 8 bases; bases outside gene matches: 9. From germline, CDR1 is MNHEY and CDR2 SMNVEV (reference sequence).